Listed here are 29 T cell receptor beta chains from one sample, sequenced in a study of blood T cell repertoires in COVID-19 (dated by TCRdb to about 2020). Receptors were amplified or captured by the immunoSEQ multiplex PCR assay. TCRdb carries this immuneACCESS record with in-frame sequences only. Its versions omit some clonotypes, under half of them owing to an unresolved V gene in the studies checked, with the rest unexplained. The sample table contains approximately 190,000 clones; only one count was recorded for approximately 90% of them. Together, the top ten hold under 30% of the sample. Sequences were obtained from PBMCs or T cells enriched from blood (not recorded which). The source is a woman aged 40 to 50 in a cohort exposed to, infected with or recovered from COVID-19 (not recorded which).

The rearrangement joins TRBV2 to TRBJ2-3; 8 bases fit TRBD1. CDR3 size: 16 residues. Looked up from germline, CDR1 is SNHLY and CDR2 is FYNNEI. J lost 0 bases, V lost 5 bases, and 7 bases had no gene match. The CDR3 protein is CASSFFQGASTDTQYF. The DNA for the CDR3 is TGTGCCAGCAGTTTCTTCCAGGGGGCGAGCACAGATACGCAGTATTTT.

This sequence joins TRBV12-3 or TRBV12-4 and TRBJ1-1, with 8 bases that match TRBD1. V was pared by 5 bases and J by 9 bases, with 8 bases of the junction left unmatched. The CDR3 length is 13 residues. CDR3 residues: CASSRGRTGKAFF. The CDR3 region has the DNA TGTGCCAGCAGTAGAGGCCGGACAGGGAAAGCTTTCTTT.

The chain recombines TRBV25-1 with TRBJ2-5; 7 nucleotides match TRBD2. The length of the CDR3 is 16 residues. The V gene's germline CDR1 is MGHDK and CDR2 SYGVNS. Losses at the gene ends were 7 bases for V and 0 bases for J; bases not matched to a gene: 11. The CDR3 sequence: CASTSSGVLYQETQYF. As DNA, the CDR3 is TGTGCCAGCACATCTAGCGGAGTCCTGTACCAAGAGACCCAGTACTTC.

The CDR3 DNA sequence: TGTGCCAGCGGGGCGGGGGCGCGGACTGAAGCTTTCTTT. It specifies CASGAGARTEAFF. The chain recombines TRBV11-2 with TRBJ1-1; maybe TRBD1 (6 bases). V was shortened by 8 bases and J by 5 bases, with 15 bases between the two germline ends. CDR3 length: 13 amino acids. Germline CDR1 reads SGHAT; CDR2 reads FQNNGV. Variable domain in full (rest from reference TRBV11-2 and TRBJ1-1): EAGVAQSPRYKIIEKRQSVAFWCNPISGHATLYWYQQILGQGPKLLIQFQNNGVVDDSQLPKDRFSAERLKGVDSTLKIQPAKLEDSAVYLCASGAGARTEAFFGQGTRLTVV.

This chain links TRBV19 with TRBJ1-2; D remains unclear. The V gene's germline CDR1 is LNHDA and CDR2 SQIVND (reference sequence). Trimming removed 4 bases at V and 6 bases at J, with 9 bases between. The CDR3 covers 12 residues. In DNA form, the CDR3 reads TGTGCCAGTAGTAGAGGATCCGATGGCTACACCTTC. The encoded protein is CASSRGSDGYTF. The variable domain in full, completed from reference TRBV19 and TRBJ1-2, reads DGGITQSPKYLFRKEGQNVTLSCEQNLNHDAMYWYRQDPGQGLRLIYYSQIVNDFQKGDIAEGYSVSREKKESFPLTVTSAQKNPTAFYLCASSRGSDGYTFGSGTRLTVV.

The chain couples TRBV7-9 to TRBJ2-3; the match to TRBD2 covers 7 bases. CDR3 length: 17 amino acids. V was clipped by 0 bases and J by 0 bases; unmatched bases: 6. CDR1 is SEHNR, CDR2 FQNEAQ, per germline (reference sequence). The CDR3 sequence is CASSLAWRETSTDTQYF. The CDR3 DNA follows: TGTGCCAGCAGCTTAGCGTGGCGGGAGACTAGCACAGATACGCAGTATTTT.

This sequence joins TRBV19 and TRBJ1-1, with no clear D. This CDR3 contains 13 residues. Trimming cost V 4 bases and J 1 base, with 7 bases left between them. Germline CDR1 LNHDA, CDR2 SQIVND (reference sequence). The CDR3 sequence is CASSRNTNTEAFF. CDR3 bases: TGTGCCAGTAGTAGAAACACGAACACTGAAGCTTTCTTT.

The chain couples TRBV7-6 to TRBJ2-5, with D possibly TRBD2 on 5 matching bases. This CDR3 comprises 13 residues. The germline gives CDR1 SGHVS, CDR2 FNYEAQ. Trimming pared 6 bases from V and 5 bases from J, leaving 13 bases between. DNA of the CDR3: TGTGCCAGCAGTCTTCGACGGAGGGAGACCCAGTACTTC. This gives the protein CASSLRRRETQYF.

This clone was found once. V gene TRBV12-3 or TRBV12-4 combines with J gene TRBJ1-2; TRBD1 aligns across 9 bases. The ends lost 4 bases at V and 5 bases at J; junction bases unmatched: 2. CDR3 length: 13 amino acids. The CDR3 DNA sequence: TGTGCCAGCAGTTCAGGACAGGGGTATGGCTACACCTTC. Protein sequence: CASSSGQGYGYTF.

This clone was found once. The rearrangement links TRBV13 to TRBJ2-1; unclear D gene. The ends were cut back, 5 bases at V and 6 bases at J, with 11 bases in the middle. Per germline, CDR1 PRHDT and CDR2 FYEKMQ (reference sequence). There are 13 residues in the CDR3. This CDR3 is CASSPGSGNEQFF. Here the CDR3 DNA reads TGTGCCAGCAGCCCAGGATCTGGCAATGAGCAGTTCTTC.

The gene calls are TRBV13 and TRBJ2-7; D remains ambiguous. V lost 0 bases and J lost 2, with 11 bases in between. The CDR3 consists of 15 residues. Germline V gene sequence: CDR1 PRHDT, CDR2 FYEKMQ (reference sequence). In DNA form, the CDR3 reads TGTGCCAGCAGCTTAGGCAGCGAACGAACCTACGAGCAGTACTTC. It translates to CASSLGSERTYEQYF.

The chain has TRBV25-1 and TRBJ1-6, with TRBD1 matching 9 bases. Losses at the gene ends were 6 bases for V and 7 bases for J; bases not matched to a gene: 7. This CDR3 is 15 amino acids long. Germline V gene data show CDR1 as MGHDK and CDR2 as SYGVNS. DNA of the CDR3: TGTGCCAGCAGCGATAACAGGGGGCGGAATTCACCCCTCCACTTT. The encoded protein is CASSDNRGRNSPLHF. Complete variable domain (other parts from reference TRBV25-1 and TRBJ1-6): EADIYQTPRYLVIGTGKKITLECSQTMGHDKMYWYQQDPGMELHLIHYSYGVNSTEKGDLSSESTVSRIRTEHFPLTLESARPSHTSQYLCASSDNRGRNSPLHFGNGTRLTVT.

This chain links TRBV5-3 with TRBJ2-1; TRBD2 matches at 7 bases. TRBV5-3 is flagged as an ORF with uncertain function. This CDR3 is built from 18 residues. The trim removed 2 bases at V and 4 bases at J, leaving 15 bases unmatched. The chain's CDR3 is CARSFRCCLAEDYNEQFF. Here the CDR3 DNA reads TGTGCCAGAAGCTTCCGGTGTTGTCTAGCGGAGGATTACAATGAGCAGTTCTTC.

This chain's CDR3 is CASSFDSRNGYTF. In nucleotides, the CDR3 is TGTGCCAGCAGTTTTGATTCCAGAAATGGCTACACCTTC. V is TRBV27 and J is TRBJ1-2; the D is unclear. The CDR3 is 13 residues long. V lost 3 bases and J 6 bases, leaving 11 bases between the germline ends. Germline V lookup: CDR1 MNHEY, CDR2 SMNVEV (reference sequence).

V and J are TRBV7-8 and TRBJ1-5; possible D gene TRBD1, 6 bases. Trimming pared 4 bases from V and 3 bases from J, leaving 16 bases between. This CDR3 has 16 amino acids. CDR1 is SGHVS and CDR2 is FQNEAQ in the germline V gene. This chain's CDR3 is CASSSTRDTLNQPQHF. The CDR3 DNA follows: TGTGCCAGCAGCTCTACTAGGGACACCCTCAATCAGCCCCAGCATTTT.

The V and J genes are TRBV5-1 and TRBJ1-6, with 7 bases matching TRBD1. The CDR3 runs to 14 residues. Trimming at V came to 4 bases and at J to 14 bases, leaving 12 bases not matched to a gene. Germline V gene data show CDR1 as SGHRS and CDR2 as YFSETQ. CDR3 protein: CASSGDRSIRALHF. DNA for the CDR3: TGCGCCAGCAGCGGGGACAGATCAATTAGAGCCCTCCACTTT.

The chain is built from TRBV15 and TRBJ2-3; D might be TRBD2 (5 bases). V was pared by 0 bases and J by 2 bases, with 12 bases between. This CDR3 region has 16 residues. Looked up from germline, CDR1 is LNHNV and CDR2 is YYDKDF (reference sequence). The CDR3 DNA sequence: TGTGCCACCAGCAGAGATGCAGCGGATTACACAGATACGCAGTATTTT. Translating gives CATSRDAADYTDTQYF.

V usage is TRBV6-5 and J usage is TRBJ2-7; TRBD1 agrees at 8 bases. V was clipped by 5 bases and J by 3 bases; unmatched bases: 3. The CDR3 has 13 residues. Germline-derived CDR1 and CDR2 are MNHEY and SVGAGI. The CDR3 bases are TGTGCCAGCAGTCAGGGACAGGACTACGAGCAGTACTTC. It specifies CASSQGQDYEQYF.

The V gene is TRBV5-1, the J gene TRBJ1-5, with D unclear. The CDR3 spans 15 residues. Germline V gene data show CDR1 as SGHRS and CDR2 as YFSETQ. The germline V and J ends were trimmed by 1 base and 0 bases, with 8 bases remaining between them. The CDR3 reads CASSLLGTSNQPQHF. CDR3 in DNA: TGCGCCAGCAGCTTGTTGGGCACTAGCAATCAGCCCCAGCATTTT.

The genes are TRBV19 and TRBJ1-6; 9 bases fit TRBD1. The CDR3 is 15 amino acids. With V trimmed by 5 bases and J by 7 bases, 6 bases remained unmatched. CDR1 LNHDA and CDR2 SQIVND come from the germline V gene (reference sequence). CDR3 sequence: CASSFDRGINSPLHF. The DNA of the CDR3 is TGTGCCAGTAGTTTCGACAGGGGGATAAATTCACCCCTCCACTTT.

The chain combines TRBV7-9 with TRBJ1-2; 7 bases fit TRBD1. With 5 bases clipped from V and 4 bases from J, the junction kept 4 bases outside the gene matches. The CDR3 covers 13 residues. The germline V gene has CDR1 SEHNR and CDR2 FQNEAQ (reference sequence). For the CDR3, the DNA is TGTGCCAGCAGCCGGGACAGTGGCTATGGCTACACCTTC. This encodes CASSRDSGYGYTF.

The chain carries TRBV19 and TRBJ1-3, with 8 nucleotides matching TRBD1. With V trimmed by 6 bases and J by 2 bases, 9 bases remained unmatched. Germline V gene lookup returns CDR1 LNHDA and CDR2 SQIVND (reference sequence). This CDR3 comprises 16 residues. CDR3 bases: TGTGCCAGTAGCCCAACAGGGGGAAGGGCTGGAAACACCATATATTTT. Translating it yields CASSPTGGRAGNTIYF.

The chain has TRBV2 and TRBJ2-1; maybe TRBD1 (6 bases). CDR1 is SNHLY, CDR2 FYNNEI, per germline. The V end lost 4 bases, the J end lost 0 bases, and 10 bases lay between the germline ends. The CDR3 runs to 15 residues. This CDR3 is CASSGDTGSYNEQFF. CDR3 in DNA: TGTGCCAGCAGTGGGGACACCGGCTCCTACAATGAGCAGTTCTTC.

The chain links TRBV12-3 or TRBV12-4 to TRBJ1-5; D not resolved. The V end lost 3 bases, the J end lost 6 bases, and 9 bases lay between the germline ends. The CDR3 spans 13 residues. The CDR3 DNA is TGTGCCAGCAGTTTCGGGTTGGGTCAGCCCCAGCATTTT. It translates to CASSFGLGQPQHF.

The V call is TRBV6-5, the J call TRBJ1-1; D is ambiguous. CDR3 length: 15 amino acids. Germline CDR1 and CDR2: MNHEY and SVGAGI. V lost 2 bases to trimming and J lost 1 base, with 11 bases between them. CDR3 coding DNA: TGTGCCAGCAGTTACGTCGTGGGCGCGAACACTGAAGCTTTCTTT. Its translation: CASSYVVGANTEAFF.

This rearrangement joins TRBV6-5 to TRBJ1-1; D possibly corresponds to TRBD1 (6 bases). In germline, CDR1 is MNHEY, CDR2 SVGAGI. Trimming stripped 6 bases from V and 7 bases from J, with 15 bases between. This CDR3 is built from 13 residues. DNA for the CDR3: TGTGCCAGCAGACGGACCCTACAGGGTGAAGCTTTCTTT. Translated, it gives CASRRTLQGEAFF.

This sequence joins TRBV7-9 and TRBJ2-2; maybe TRBD2 (6 bases). From germline, CDR1 is SEHNR and CDR2 FQNEAQ (reference sequence). The CDR3 length is 15 residues. V lost 8 bases to trimming and J lost 5 bases, with 18 bases between them. The CDR3 bases are TGTGCCAGCGCCCGGGAGAGGATAAGGACCGGGGAGCTGTTTTTT. Encoded protein: CASARERIRTGELFF.

This clone has ten or more counts. This CDR3 reads CASSLTPGQGAEKLFF. CDR3 bases: TGTGCCAGCAGCCTGACCCCGGGACAGGGTGCTGAAAAACTGTTTTTT. This rearrangement joins TRBV5-4 to TRBJ1-4; 9 positions match TRBD1. V dropped 4 bases and J dropped 7; count of bases not matched to a gene: 11. This CDR3 region has 16 residues. Per the germline V gene, CDR1 is SGHNT and CDR2 is YYREEE (reference sequence).

Only one count was recorded for this clone. The sample carries other DNA sequences with the same CDR3. The chain has TRBV29-1 and TRBJ1-1, with unresolved D. The germline CDR1 and CDR2 sequences are SQVTM and ANQGSEA. This CDR3 is 11 amino acids long. Trimming removed 4 bases at V and 0 bases at J, with 3 bases between. The CDR3 is CSVVVNTEAFF. In nucleotides, the CDR3 is TGCAGCGTTGTAGTGAACACTGAAGCTTTCTTT.